This TCR beta chain was sequenced during a study of PD-1 blockade in classical Hodgkin lymphoma. Whole-study findings and limits: Later analyses included only patients treated at least 1 year post-ASCT. Still unresolved is the cause of the repertoire differences, which may be disease activity or prior therapy. As was reported, newly diagnosed patients showed lower baseline TCR diversity than healthy donors did.

Time point meaning: cycle 4 day 1 (C4D1), after more than five weeks of nivolumab. Each and every patient relapsed after autologous stem cell transplantation, and patients got differing brentuximab vedotin exposure. Best responses fell into complete response, partial response or progressive disease. Germline CDR1 and CDR2: SGHTA and FQGNSA. This CDR3 spans 16 amino acids. V was shortened by 2 bases and J by 2 bases, with 12 bases between the two germline ends. This table comes from immunoSEQ multiplex PCR, and its TCRdb copy is limited to in-frame clones, with some not included. The sample contains 25,000 to 40,000 clones, about 72% of which appear only once. A note on this clone: What it binds is unknown.

V gene TRBV7-2 combines with J gene TRBJ2-2; D remains ambiguous. The clonotype was recovered from a human donor with classical Hodgkin lymphoma. The sequenced sample was peripheral blood mononuclear cells (PBMCs), obtained before the fourth cycle of nivolumab. Here the CDR3 reads CASSLIGQLNTGELFF. The CDR3, as DNA: TGTGCCAGCAGCTTAATAGGGCAGCTCAACACCGGGGAGCTGTTTTTT.